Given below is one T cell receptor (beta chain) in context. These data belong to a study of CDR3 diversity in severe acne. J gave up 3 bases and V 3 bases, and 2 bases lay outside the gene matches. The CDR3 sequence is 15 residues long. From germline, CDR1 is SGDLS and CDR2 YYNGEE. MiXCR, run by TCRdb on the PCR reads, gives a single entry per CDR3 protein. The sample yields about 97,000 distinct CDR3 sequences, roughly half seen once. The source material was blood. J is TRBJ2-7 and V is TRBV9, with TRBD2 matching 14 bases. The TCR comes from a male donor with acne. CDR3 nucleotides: TGTGCCAGCAGCGAGGGACTAGCGGGGGACTACGAGCAGTACTTC. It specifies CASSEGLAGDYEQYF.